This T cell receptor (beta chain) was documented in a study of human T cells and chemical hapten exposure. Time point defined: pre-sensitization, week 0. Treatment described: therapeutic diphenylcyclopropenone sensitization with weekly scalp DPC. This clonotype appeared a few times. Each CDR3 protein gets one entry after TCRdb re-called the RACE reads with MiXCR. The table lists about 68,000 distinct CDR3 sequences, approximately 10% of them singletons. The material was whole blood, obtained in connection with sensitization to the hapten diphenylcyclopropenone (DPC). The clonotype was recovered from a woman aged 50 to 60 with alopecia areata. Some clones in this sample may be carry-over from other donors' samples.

CDR3 nucleotide sequence: TGTGCCAGCTCACAGGACTACCTTAGCACAGATACGCAGTATTTT. Amino acids: CASSQDYLSTDTQYF. The chain carries TRBV18 and TRBJ2-3; a weak D match, TRBD2 (6 bases). CDR1 is KGHSH, CDR2 LQKENI, per germline. The CDR3 has 15 residues. Trimming took 4 bases from V and 0 from J, leaving 11 bases between them.